The present entry profiles one TCR beta chain with its context. Its antigen remains unidentified. This specimen comes from a study of identical twins. Study conclusions and caveats: For out-of-frame alpha sequences shared by twins, low generation probability was in excess. Out-of-frame sharing of TCR alpha in monozygotic twins was underestimated by models.

This CDR3 has 15 amino acids. Template switching created a universal primer site, and the cDNA included unique molecular identifiers. One entry per CDR3 protein results from TCRdb running MiXCR on the 5' RACE reads. Of around 490,000 distinct CDR3 sequences listed, approximately 14% are singletons. The same sample was also used in a study of yellow fever vaccine responses in identical twins.

The clonotype comes from a woman between 18 and 29 years old in good health. Source material: CD4+ T cells sorted from blood. The rearrangement joins TRBV21-1 to TRBJ2-3. TRBV21-1 is a pseudogene. This chain's CDR3 is CASRQAGTSTDTQYF. In nucleotides, the CDR3 is TGTGCCAGCAGACAAGCGGGGACTAGCACAGATACGCAGTATTTT.